This TCR beta chain was identified during a study of blood T cells in healthy people across ages. Points from the study as a whole: Compared with aged donors, long-lived donors showed fewer expanded clones, suggesting selection. CMV status of donors was unknown, possibly confounding expanded clonotype changes.

Germline CDR1 and CDR2: MNHEY and SMNVEV (reference sequence). The V end was cut by 4 bases, the J end by 3 bases, with 9 bases between. CDR3 length: 13 amino acids. Total RNA was isolated from each sample in quantities of at least 6 micrograms. Primed by a sample-barcoded 5' primer and a J-beta primer mix, a second PCR proceeded for roughly 7 to 11 cycles. Each cDNA molecule was tagged by a template-switch adaptor with 12 random nucleotides. TCRdb re-analysed the 5' RACE reads in MiXCR, keeping a single row per CDR3 protein. The sample includes more than 800,000 distinct CDR3 sequences, 40% to 55% of them seen just once. This clonotype was picked up a small number of times. Its antigen is unknown.

Sequenced sample: blood. This TCR came from a woman aged 55-69 years in good health. The J gene is TRBJ1-1, the V gene TRBV27; D call uncertain. The CDR3 loop is CASSWQWDTEAFF. DNA for the CDR3: TGTGCCAGCAGTTGGCAGTGGGACACTGAAGCTTTCTTT.